The next 6 T cell receptor beta chains were all read from a single sample in a study of cytomegalovirus exposure and HLA in healthy donors. Use of 60 Vbeta and 13 Jbeta primers characterized the PCR. Some clones are missing from TCRdb's copy, which holds only in-frame ones; the method was immunoSEQ multiplex PCR. The sample consists of 130,000 to 150,000 clones, around 82% of them appearing once. Input material: PBMCs. The receptors derive from a woman aged 18 to 35 in good health and CMV-seropositive.

The chain recombines TRBV6-1 with TRBJ2-3; 10 bases align to TRBD2. The germline V gene has CDR1 MNHNS and CDR2 SASEGT. CDR3 length: 15 amino acids. V gave up 6 bases and J gave up 6 bases; unmatched junction bases: 9. In DNA, the CDR3 is TGTGCCAGCAGGGTAGCGGGGGGCCGGGGTGATACGCAGTATTTT. It is translated as CASRVAGGRGDTQYF.

In its sample, this clone was seen once. CDR3 residues: CASRVDAENYGYTF. Written as DNA, the CDR3 is TGTGCCAGCAGAGTCGACGCGGAAAACTATGGCTACACCTTC. The rearrangement joins TRBV19 to TRBJ1-2; D not certain. CDR1 LNHDA and CDR2 SQIVND come from the germline V gene (reference sequence). The length of the CDR3 is 14 residues. V lost 9 bases and J 2 bases, leaving 16 bases between the germline ends.

A remark on this clone: One end of the junction fails to match germline, which may point to a read error. V and J are TRBV7-9 and TRBJ2-5, with 10 positions matching TRBD1. Germline V lookup: CDR1 SEHNR, CDR2 FQNEAQ (reference sequence). This CDR3 spans 16 amino acids. In DNA, the CDR3 is TGTTCCAGCAGCCGTGGGCGGACAGGGGGCCAAGAGACCCAGTACTTC. As protein: CSSSRGRTGGQETQYF.

V usage is TRBV6-5 and J usage is TRBJ2-3, with 9 bases aligning to TRBD1. The trim removed 6 bases at V and 4 bases at J, leaving 8 bases unmatched. Germline CDR1 reads MNHEY; CDR2 reads SVGAGI. The CDR3 consists of 15 residues. CDR3 DNA sequence: TGTGCCAGCAGCCCTCTGCGGGACAGGGCAGATACGCAGTATTTT. The encoded protein is CASSPLRDRADTQYF.

The chain has TRBV4-2 and TRBJ1-2; D possibly corresponds to TRBD1 (5 bases). The CDR3 is made up of 14 amino acids. The V and J ends lost 2 bases and 8 bases respectively, with 15 bases between them. Germline-derived CDR1 and CDR2 are LGHNA and YNFKEQ. CDR3 sequence: CASSQLRQGAGYTF. As DNA, the CDR3 is TGTGCCAGCAGCCAACTACGGCAGGGTGCGGGCTACACCTTC.

This clone was seen only a few times. This sequence joins TRBV6-1 and TRBJ1-3; D not resolved. The CDR3 sequence is 16 residues long. Trimming cost V 4 bases and J 4 bases, with 17 bases left between them. In germline, CDR1 is MNHNS, CDR2 SASEGT. In nucleotides, the CDR3 is TGTGCCAGCAGTGCATTTGTAATGGAGTGGGGAAACACCATATATTTT. Translating gives CASSAFVMEWGNTIYF.